This T cell receptor (beta chain) comes out of a study of CD8 T cells in ankylosing spondylitis. This clonotype has ten or more counts. Its specificity is unknown. For TCR beta, libraries came from quantitative 5'-RACE with molecular barcodes. TCRdb re-derived calls from the 5' RACE reads in MiXCR, one entry per CDR3 protein. The table lists about 500,000 distinct CDR3 sequences, roughly 5.2% of them singletons. CDR3 size: 15 residues. J lost 4 bases, V lost 0 bases, and 2 bases had no gene match. The study's findings and limits: Characteristic, it appeared, of ankylosing spondylitis blood was a TCR beta motif of eight highly homologous variants.

The clonotype comes from a male donor with ankylosing spondylitis. The sequenced sample consisted of blood, either unsorted or a sorted T cell fraction (not recorded which). V and J are TRBV12-3 or TRBV12-4 and TRBJ2-3; 9 bases line up with TRBD2. The CDR3 loop is CASSLASGGADTQYF. Written as DNA, the CDR3 is TGTGCCAGCAGTTTAGCTAGCGGGGGAGCAGATACGCAGTATTTT.